Listed below are T cell receptor beta chains from one sample, sequenced in a study of blood T cells in healthy people across ages. MiXCR was run by TCRdb on the 5' RACE reads, yielding one entry per CDR3 protein. The data contain roughly 1.7 million distinct CDR3 sequences, roughly 30% of them singletons. Sample: blood. The receptors were sampled from a woman aged 30 to 39 in good health. Each CDR3 is given with its conserved first and last residue. The D gene is left open where the match is weak. Not every row has a clone size; where given, it reads once, few, many or a size class.

D	V	J	size	DNA	CDR3
TRBD1	TRBV10-2	TRBJ2-3	.	TGCGCCAGCAGTGGGGGGACAGGGGGCACAGATATGCAGTATTTT	CASSGGTGGTDMQYF
.	TRBV20-1	TRBJ2-7	.	TGCAGTGCTAGAGGCGCCGGGTCCTCCTACGAGCAGTACTTC	CSARGAGSSYEQYF
.	TRBV27	TRBJ2-1	.	TGTGCCAGCAGTTTACTTACGGGAAGATACAATGAGCAGTTCTTC	CASSLLTGRYNEQFF
TRBD1	TRBV5-1	TRBJ2-7	few	TGCGCCAGCAGCTGGGGGACAGGGGGCGCGGTCTACGAGCAGTACTTC	CASSWGTGGAVYEQYF
.	TRBV28	TRBJ1-2	.	TGTGCCAGCCGACCACAAGGCTCTGGCAGGGGCTCCTATGGCTACACCTTC	CASRPQGSGRGSYGYTF
TRBD2	TRBV7-8	TRBJ2-1	few	TGTGCCAGCAGCTTAGTGAGGACTAGGGTGTCCAATGAGCAGTTCTTC	CASSLVRTRVSNEQFF
TRBD1	TRBV6-1	TRBJ1-2	.	TGTGCCAGCAGTGAAGGGACGGGACAGTTCTATGGCTACACCTTC	CASSEGTGQFYGYTF
TRBD2	TRBV11-2	TRBJ2-1	.	TGTGCCAGCAGCTTAGACCTACCGACTAGCGGGAGGGATAGCTCCTACAATGAGCAGTTCTTC	CASSLDLPTSGRDSSYNEQFF
.	TRBV6-5	TRBJ1-1	.	TGTGCCAGCAGTTCCACAGGGAATTGGGGCACTGAAGCTTTCTTT	CASSSTGNWGTEAFF
.	TRBV6-5	TRBJ2-7	.	TGTGCCAGCAGTTATAAGGCTGGGAACTACGAGCAGTACTTC	CASSYKAGNYEQYF
.	TRBV28	TRBJ1-5	.	TGTGCCAGCAGTTTCCCAAGTGGGGGCAGCAATCAGCCCCAGCATTTT	CASSFPSGGSNQPQHF
.	TRBV6-1	TRBJ2-3	.	TGTGCCACCCTCCATGTCCCGTGGGGAGGGGGGAAGTCAGATACGCAGTATTTT	CATLHVPWGGGKSDTQYF
TRBD2	TRBV7-2	TRBJ2-4	few	TGTGCCAGCAGCCCTCAACGGGAGGTGTCCAAAAACATTCAGTACTTC	CASSPQREVSKNIQYF
TRBD1	TRBV29-1	TRBJ1-5	many	TGCAGCGTGCGCACAGGGGGCGAGGGTCAGCCCCAGCATTTT	CSVRTGGEGQPQHF
TRBD2	TRBV29-1	TRBJ2-1	few	TGCAGCGTTGAGGGGGCTAGCGGGAGGTACAATGAGCAGTTCTTC	CSVEGASGRYNEQFF